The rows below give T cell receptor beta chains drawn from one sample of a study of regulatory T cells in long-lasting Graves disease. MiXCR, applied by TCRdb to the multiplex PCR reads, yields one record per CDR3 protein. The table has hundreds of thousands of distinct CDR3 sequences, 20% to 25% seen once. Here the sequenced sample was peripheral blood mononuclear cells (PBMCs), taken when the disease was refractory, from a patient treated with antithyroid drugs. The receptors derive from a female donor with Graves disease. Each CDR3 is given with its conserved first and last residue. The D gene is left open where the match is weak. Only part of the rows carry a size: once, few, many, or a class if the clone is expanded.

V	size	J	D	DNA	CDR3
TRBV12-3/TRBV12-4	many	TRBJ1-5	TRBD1	TGTGCCAGCAGAGGACAGGGTCCTGTGAGCAATCAGCCCCAGCATTTT	CASRGQGPVSNQPQHF
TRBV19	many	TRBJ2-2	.	TGTGCCAGTAACCGTCAGACAGGCTTCGTCACCGGGGAGCTGTTTTTT	CASNRQTGFVTGELFF
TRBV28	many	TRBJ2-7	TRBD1	TGTGCCAGCAGTTTAGACGGACAGGGGGCGGGTGAGCAGTACTTC	CASSLDGQGAGEQYF
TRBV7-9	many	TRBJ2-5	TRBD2	TGTGCCAGCAGACAAATAGCGGGGCAAGAGACCCAGTACTTC	CASRQIAGQETQYF
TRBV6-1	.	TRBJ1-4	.	TGTGCCAGCCTCATGGGGGGCTATGGTTCAACTAATGAAAAACTGTTTTTT	CASLMGGYGSTNEKLFF
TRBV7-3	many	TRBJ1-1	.	TGTGCCAGCAGCTTGGCCGGGACAATGAACACTGAAGCTTTCTTT	CASSLAGTMNTEAFF
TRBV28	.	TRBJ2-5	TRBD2	TGTGCCACCCAGGGGGGGAACACCGGGACTAGCAGAAAACGAGCCGGGCAAGAGACCCAGTACTTC	CATQGGNTGTSRKRAGQETQYF
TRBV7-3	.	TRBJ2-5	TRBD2	TGTGCCAGCAGCTTAGGACTAGCGGGAGGGACGGAGACCCAGTACTTC	CASSLGLAGGTETQYF
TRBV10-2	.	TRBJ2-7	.	TGCGCCAGCTCGGCTAATCCTACCTACGAGCAGTACTTC	CASSANPTYEQYF
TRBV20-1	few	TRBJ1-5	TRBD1	TGCAGTGCTACAGGGACAGGGGTGAGGGGCAATCAGCCCCAGCATTTT	CSATGTGVRGNQPQHF
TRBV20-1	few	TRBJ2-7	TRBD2	TGCAGTGCTAGAGATGTAGCGGGAGGGCCGAGGAACGAGCAGTACTTC	CSARDVAGGPRNEQYF
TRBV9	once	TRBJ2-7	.	TGTGCCAGCAGCGTAGGGGTGGCGGTGTACATATACGAGCAGTACTTC	CASSVGVAVYIYEQYF
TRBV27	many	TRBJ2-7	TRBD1	TGTGCCAGCAGAGACAACAGGGGTCAGGTGAGCGAGCAGTACTTC	CASRDNRGQVSEQYF
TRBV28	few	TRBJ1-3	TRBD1	TGTGCCAGCTGGGACAGTGGAAACACCATATATTTT	CASWDSGNTIYF
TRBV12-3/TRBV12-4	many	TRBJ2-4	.	TGTGCCAGCAGTTCTACAGGGGGGGGGCTTTCCAAAAACATTCAGTACTTC	CASSSTGGGLSKNIQYF
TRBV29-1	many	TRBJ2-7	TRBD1	TGCAGCGCGGCACGGACAGGGGGCTCGGACGAGCAGTACTTC	CSAARTGGSDEQYF
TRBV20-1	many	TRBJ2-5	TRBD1	TGCAGTGCTAGACCCACAGGGGTCGAGACCCAGTACTTC	CSARPTGVETQYF
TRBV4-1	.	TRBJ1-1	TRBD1	TGCGCCAGCAGCCAAGGAAGGGGGACAGACACTGAAGCTTTCTTT	CASSQGRGTDTEAFF
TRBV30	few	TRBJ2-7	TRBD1	TGTGCCTGGACACCGGGACAGCGAATCTACGAGCAGTACTTC	CAWTPGQRIYEQYF
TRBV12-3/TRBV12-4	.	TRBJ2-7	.	TGTGCCAGCAGTCTTCCTTCCGGGACTGGGCCGCGGCAGTACTTC	CASSLPSGTGPRQYF
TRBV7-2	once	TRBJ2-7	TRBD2	TGTCCCAGCAGCCAAGAGGCTAGCGGGAGGGGGTACGAGCAGTACTTC	CPSSQEASGRGYEQYF
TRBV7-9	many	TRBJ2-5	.	TGTGCCAGCAGCTTGGTGGGTAGCCAAGAGACCCAGTACTTC	CASSLVGSQETQYF
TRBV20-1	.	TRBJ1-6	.	TGCAGTGCTAGAGATTGGAAGGGGGAGGGTTCACCCTTCCACTTT	CSARDWKGEGSPFHF
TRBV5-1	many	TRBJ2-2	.	TGCGCCAGCAGCTTAGGCAGCAACACCGGGGAGCTGTTTTTT	CASSLGSNTGELFF
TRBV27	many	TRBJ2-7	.	TGTGCCCCACACTTGACAGACCTACGAGCGTACTTC	CAPHLTDLRAYF
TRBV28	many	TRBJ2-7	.	TGTGCCAGCAGTCATCAAGTAGGCTCCTACGAGCAGTACTTC	CASSHQVGSYEQYF
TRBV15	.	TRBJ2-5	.	TGTGCCACTACAATTGGGGGTCGGGAGACCCAGTACTTC	CATTIGGRETQYF
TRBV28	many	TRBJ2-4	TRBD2	TGTGCCAGCAGTGCCTTAACCGGGACTAGCGTATCAAACATTCAGTACTTC	CASSALTGTSVSNIQYF
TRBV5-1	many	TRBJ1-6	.	TGCGCCAGCAGCATACAGGGCCAGGGGACAAATTCACCCCTCCACTTT	CASSIQGQGTNSPLHF
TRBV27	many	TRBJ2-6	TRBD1	TGTGCCAGCAAGCGTCAAGGACAGGGTGGGGCCAACGTCCTGACTTTC	CASKRQGQGGANVLTF
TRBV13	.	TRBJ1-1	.	TGTGCCAGCCGACCGGCCTTTGCAGACGCTGAAGCTTTCTTT	CASRPAFADAEAFF
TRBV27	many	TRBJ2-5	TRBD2	TGTGCCAGCAGCCGACTAGCGGGAGGGGAGGAGACCCAGTACTTC	CASSRLAGGEETQYF